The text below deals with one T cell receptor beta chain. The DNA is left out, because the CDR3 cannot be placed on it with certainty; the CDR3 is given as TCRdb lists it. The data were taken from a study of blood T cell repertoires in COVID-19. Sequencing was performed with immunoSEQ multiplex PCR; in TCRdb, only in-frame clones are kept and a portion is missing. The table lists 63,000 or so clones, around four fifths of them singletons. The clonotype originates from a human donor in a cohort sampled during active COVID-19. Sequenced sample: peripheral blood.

The CDR3 protein is CASSSGQYVGEQFF. This chain joins TRBV5-1 and TRBJ2-1; the table gives TRBD1 as D, unverified against the DNA. Germline CDR1 and CDR2: SGHRS and YFSETQ. Counting both end residues, the CDR3 totals 14 amino acids.